Listed below are T cell receptor beta chains from one sample, sequenced in a study of blood T cell repertoires in COVID-19. Sequencing used immunoSEQ multiplex PCR; TCRdb keeps in-frame clones, though not all of them. The table has roughly 100,000 clones, roughly 79% seen once. Sequences were obtained from peripheral blood. Receptor source: an elderly man with COVID-19, enrolled during active disease. The CDR3 runs from the conserved cysteine through the conserved F or W. The order of the fields is D gene, V gene, clone size, J gene, CDR3 DNA, CDR3 protein. A D gene is named only where the DNA matches it firmly. Size tells how often a clone was seen (once, few, many) or the class of an expanded clone, and some rows leave it out.

NA	TRBV7-8	NA	TRBJ1-4	TGTGCCAGCAGCACCCGACAAGGAATGAATGAAAAACTGTTTTTT	CASSTRQGMNEKLFF
TRBD1	TRBV4-2	NA	TRBJ2-5	TGTGCCAGCAGCCAAGATAACAGGGGGGAGACCCAGTACTTC	CASSQDNRGETQYF
NA	TRBV7-8	NA	TRBJ1-3	TGTGCCAGCAGCCTCTCCGGGACAACTGGAAACACCATATATTTT	CASSLSGTTGNTIYF
NA	TRBV19	NA	TRBJ1-1	TGTGCCAGTAGTATTTGGACAAATTTGAACACTGAAGCTTTCTTT	CASSIWTNLNTEAFF
NA	TRBV4-1	NA	TRBJ2-7	TGCGCCAGCAGCCAACGGTCCGGACGGGAGTATACAGCGTACTTC	CASSQRSGREYTAYF
TRBD1	TRBV27	NA	TRBJ1-4	TGTGCCAGCAGACAACAGGGGGCCAATGAAAAACTGTTTTTT	CASRQQGANEKLFF
NA	TRBV6-6	NA	TRBJ1-4	TGTGCCAGCACCGGAACAGGGTCAAATGAAAAACTGTTTTTT	CASTGTGSNEKLFF
NA	TRBV19	NA	TRBJ1-6	TGTGCCAGTAGTTTCCGACAGGACAATTCACCCCTCCACTTT	CASSFRQDNSPLHF
NA	TRBV7-9	once	TRBJ1-1	TGTGCCAGCACCTCCTCCTTGGGAGGGTCCACTGAAGCTTTCTTT	CASTSSLGGSTEAFF
TRBD1	TRBV7-2	NA	TRBJ1-5	TGTGCCAGCAGCGGGGGACAGGGGTCCGGAAATATGGCCCAGCATTTT	CASSGGQGSGNMAQHF
NA	TRBV27	NA	TRBJ2-2	TGTGCCAGCAGTTTACGATTGTTTGCGGCCGGGGAGCTGTTTTTT	CASSLRLFAAGELFF
TRBD2	TRBV3-1/TRBV3-2	NA	TRBJ2-7	TGTGCCAGCAGCCTAGGACTAGCGGAACCCTACGAGCAGTACTTC	CASSLGLAEPYEQYF
NA	TRBV12-5	NA	TRBJ2-2	TGTGCTGGCCAACGGGGAGACGCCGGGGAGCTGTTTTTT	CAGQRGDAGELFF
NA	TRBV6-6	few	TRBJ1-3	TGTGCCAGCAGTCCCGCCCGACCGACAGACCACTCTGGAAACACCATATATTTT	CASSPARPTDHSGNTIYF
NA	TRBV6-1	NA	TRBJ2-7	TGTGCCAGCAGTGAAAACGGGGATTCCTACGAGCAGTACTTC	CASSENGDSYEQYF
NA	TRBV19	NA	TRBJ1-5	TGTGCCAGTAGTATAGTTTTTTCGGGGTCTAGCAATCAGCCCCAGCATTTT	CASSIVFSGSSNQPQHF
TRBD2	TRBV5-6	once	TRBJ2-3	TGTGCCAGCAGTCAAGGACTAGCCTCAAGCCGGGGGCAGTATTTT	CASSQGLASSRGQYF
NA	TRBV6-1	NA	TRBJ1-2	TGTGCCAGCAGTGAAGGCACAGTTTTTGGCTACACCTTC	CASSEGTVFGYTF
TRBD1	TRBV5-4	NA	TRBJ2-7	TGTGCCAGCAGGGACTCCGGGACAGGGATGAGTAAGCAGTACTTC	CASRDSGTGMSKQYF
TRBD1	TRBV11-2	NA	TRBJ2-4	TGTGCCAGCAGCAACTCGGACAGGGTTCACATTCAGTACTTC	CASSNSDRVHIQYF
NA	TRBV3-1/TRBV3-2	once	TRBJ2-2	TGTGCCAGCAGCCAAGAGGCAGGGGGGATGAACACCGGGGAGCTGTTTTTT	CASSQEAGGMNTGELFF
NA	TRBV4-2	NA	TRBJ2-7	TGTGCCAGCAGCCAAGAGGGTCGGGGTCCCTACGAGCAGTACTTC	CASSQEGRGPYEQYF
TRBD1	TRBV5-6	NA	TRBJ1-2	TGTGCCAGCAGCTTGGCGGGACAGGCATCCCGCTATGGCTACACCTTC	CASSLAGQASRYGYTF
NA	TRBV7-8	NA	TRBJ1-1	TGTGCCAGCAGCTTACCAGGCCGAAACACTGAAGCTTTCTTT	CASSLPGRNTEAFF
TRBD1	TRBV5-6	NA	TRBJ1-2	TGTGCCAGCAGTTCAGACAGGGCTGATGGCTACACCTTC	CASSSDRADGYTF
NA	TRBV27	NA	TRBJ1-5	TGTGCCAGCAGTTTCGGGGGGCCTAATCAGCCCCAGCATTTT	CASSFGGPNQPQHF
NA	TRBV7-2	NA	TRBJ1-5	TGTGCCAGCAGCTTAGTCCAGGAGCCCCAGCATTTT	CASSLVQEPQHF
NA	TRBV7-6	NA	TRBJ1-3	TGTGCCAGCATCGAAAGGTCAGGGTGGACCTCTGGAAACACCATATATTTT	CASIERSGWTSGNTIYF
NA	TRBV30	NA	TRBJ1-6	TGTGCCTGGATGCGGGGGTTCGAGGGCAACGCGAATTCACCCCTCCACTTT	CAWMRGFEGNANSPLHF
NA	TRBV21-1	NA	TRBJ2-1	TGTGCCAGCAGCCCCGGCGGGAGCCTCAAAGTATATGAGCAGTTCTTC	CASSPGGSLKVYEQFF
NA	TRBV7-2	NA	TRBJ2-3	TGTGCCAGCAGCTTAAGGGGTAGCGGCCTCAGGACAGATACGCAGTATTTT	CASSLRGSGLRTDTQYF
NA	TRBV16	NA	TRBJ1-5	TGTGCCAGCAGCCAAGCAGGGTATAGCAATCAGCCCCAGCATTTT	CASSQAGYSNQPQHF
NA	TRBV9	NA	TRBJ2-3	TGTGCCAGCAGCTCCGAAGGTGGGGGCGCAGATACGCAGTATTTT	CASSSEGGGADTQYF
TRBD2	TRBV5-4	NA	TRBJ2-1	TGTGCCAGCAGCTCCCCGGGGGGGTCCCCCTACAATGAGCAGTTCTTC	CASSSPGGSPYNEQFF
NA	TRBV29-1	NA	TRBJ1-3	TGCAGCGTGGCGGAGAGGGACTTCTCTGGAAACACCATATATTTT	CSVAERDFSGNTIYF
NA	TRBV6-5	NA	TRBJ1-1	TGTGCCAGCAGTTACTCGCTGGGAGGGAACACTGAAGCTTTCTTT	CASSYSLGGNTEAFF
TRBD1	TRBV19	NA	TRBJ1-2	TGTGCCAGTAGGACACAGGGGGCGGACGGCTACACCTTC	CASRTQGADGYTF
NA	TRBV5-1	once	TRBJ1-1	TGCGCCAGCAGCGCCTCGGGGGGAAGCACTGAAGCTTTCTTT	CASSASGGSTEAFF
TRBD1	TRBV19	NA	TRBJ2-7	TGTGCCAGTAGTACACGTGAAGGGGGCCTCTACGAGCAGTACTTC	CASSTREGGLYEQYF
TRBD2	TRBV5-6	NA	TRBJ2-7	TGTGCCAGCAGCTCCCAACTAGCGGGGGTCTCCTACGAGCAGTACTTC	CASSSQLAGVSYEQYF
TRBD1	TRBV5-8	once	TRBJ1-5	TGTGCCAGCAGCCTAGGACAGGGCGGGGGTAGCAATCAGCCCCAGCATTTT	CASSLGQGGGSNQPQHF
NA	TRBV28	NA	TRBJ1-3	TGTGCCAGCAGTTCCCCACAGGGAAGCTCTGGAAACACCATATATTTT	CASSSPQGSSGNTIYF
NA	TRBV9	NA	TRBJ1-1	TGTGCCAGCAGCGCCGTCACAGGGCCGAGCACTGAAGCTTTCTTT	CASSAVTGPSTEAFF
TRBD1	TRBV11-2	once	TRBJ2-2	TGTGCCAGCAGCTCCCGGACAGGGAACACCGGGGAGCTGTTTTTT	CASSSRTGNTGELFF
NA	TRBV7-3	NA	TRBJ2-1	TGTGCCAGCAGCTTCCTCGCGACAGAGCCCTACAATGAGCAGTTCTTC	CASSFLATEPYNEQFF
TRBD2	TRBV28	NA	TRBJ2-1	TGTGCCAGCAGTCCGACTAGCGGGAGTTTCTACCACAATGAGCAGTTCTTC	CASSPTSGSFYHNEQFF
NA	TRBV12-1	NA	TRBJ2-7	TGTGCCAGCAGCTCGGGGGGATCCGGTTGCGAGCAGTACTTC	CASSSGGSGCEQYF
NA	TRBV29-1	NA	TRBJ1-2	TGCAGCGTTGACAGGGAAGTCTATGGCTACACCTTC	CSVDREVYGYTF
TRBD2	TRBV2	NA	TRBJ2-2	TGTGCCAGCATCCAGCGGGGGGGCACCGGGGAGCTGTTTTTT	CASIQRGGTGELFF
TRBD2	TRBV19	NA	TRBJ2-3	TGTGCCAGTAGTGGGGACCTAGCGGGGGGGCACCCTAGCACAGATACGCAGTATTTT	CASSGDLAGGHPSTDTQYF
TRBD1	TRBV5-1	NA	TRBJ1-6	TGCGCCAGCGCCCGGGACAGGGCCAATTCACCCCTCCACTTT	CASARDRANSPLHF